Listed below are T cell receptor beta chains from one sample, sequenced in a study of blood T cell repertoires in COVID-19. TCRdb keeps only in-frame clones here, not all; method: immunoSEQ multiplex PCR. The sample comprises 200,000 to 300,000 clones, around 84% of which are singletons, and over 4% rests with the top ten. The sequenced material came from peripheral blood. The receptors derive from a woman in her sixties or seventies with COVID-19, enrolled during active disease. CDR3s include the opening cysteine and the closing phenylalanine or tryptophan. The D gene is left open where the match is weak. Rows give clone size only sometimes, using once, few, many, or a class for an expanded clone.

J: TRBJ2-3
V: TRBV5-4
size: .
D: TRBD1
DNA: TGTGCCAGCAGCTCGACCGGGACAGGGGCAGATACGCAGTATTTT
CDR3: CASSSTGTGADTQYF

J: TRBJ2-3
V: TRBV2
size: .
D: TRBD1
DNA: TGTGCCAGCAGTGATGGGACAGGGGGCACAGATACGCAGTATTTT
CDR3: CASSDGTGGTDTQYF

J: TRBJ2-7
V: TRBV7-6
size: .
D: .
DNA: TGTGCCAGCAGCTCCAGGGGTTCCGGCAGGGGCTACGAGCAGTACTTC
CDR3: CASSSRGSGRGYEQYF

J: TRBJ1-2
V: TRBV15
size: .
D: .
DNA: TGTGCCTCCTCACAAAAGAGGGCTAACTATGGCTACACCTTC
CDR3: CASSQKRANYGYTF

J: TRBJ1-5
V: TRBV23-1
size: few
D: TRBD1
DNA: TGCGCCAGCAGTTCCCAAACTACAGGGGGAAGCAATCAGCCCCAGCATTTT
CDR3: CASSSQTTGGSNQPQHF

J: TRBJ1-1
V: TRBV2
size: .
D: TRBD1
DNA: TGTGCCAGCAGTCGGGACAGGGGAGGGACTGAAGCTTTCTTT
CDR3: CASSRDRGGTEAFF

J: TRBJ2-6
V: TRBV9
size: many
D: .
DNA: TGTGCCAGCAGCCCATTTGGGCCGACCTCTGGGGCCAACGTCCTGACTTTC
CDR3: CASSPFGPTSGANVLTF

J: TRBJ1-2
V: TRBV5-1
size: .
D: TRBD1
DNA: TGCGCCAGCAGCCCCGGACAGGGTAGCAACTATGGCTACACCTTC
CDR3: CASSPGQGSNYGYTF

J: TRBJ2-7
V: TRBV7-2
size: .
D: TRBD2
DNA: TGTGCCAGCAGCTTACGACTAGCGGGCCGTGCCTACGAGCAGTACTTC
CDR3: CASSLRLAGRAYEQYF

J: TRBJ1-3
V: TRBV7-9
size: .
D: .
DNA: TGTGCCAGCAGCCTTCAGGGGAACCCTGGAAACACCATATATTTT
CDR3: CASSLQGNPGNTIYF

J: TRBJ2-7
V: TRBV3-1/TRBV3-2
size: .
D: TRBD2
DNA: TGTGCCAGCAGTCGGACTAGCGCAACCTACGAGCAGTACTTC
CDR3: CASSRTSATYEQYF

J: TRBJ1-1
V: TRBV5-1
size: few
D: .
DNA: TGCGCCAGCAGCTTGGAGCCGAGCACTGAAGCTTTCTTT
CDR3: CASSLEPSTEAFF

J: TRBJ1-1
V: TRBV19
size: .
D: .
DNA: TGTGCCACCTATAGAACCAGATGGCAGGGCCCTGAAGCTTTCTTT
CDR3: CATYRTRWQGPEAFF

J: TRBJ1-3
V: TRBV5-1
size: .
D: .
DNA: TGCGCCAGCAGCTTGGAGACAGGTTACTCTGGAAACACCATATATTTT
CDR3: CASSLETGYSGNTIYF

J: TRBJ1-4
V: TRBV2
size: .
D: TRBD1
DNA: TGTGCCAGCAGGGGGGACAGTAATGAAAAACTGTTTTTT
CDR3: CASRGDSNEKLFF

J: TRBJ1-5
V: TRBV28
size: .
D: TRBD1
DNA: TGTGCCAGCAAAGGGACAGTCCTTAGCAATCAGCCCCAGCATTTT
CDR3: CASKGTVLSNQPQHF

J: TRBJ1-6
V: TRBV5-1
size: few
D: .
DNA: TGCGCCAGCAGCTTGGCCGAGGCAGCTAATTCACCCCTCCACTTT
CDR3: CASSLAEAANSPLHF

J: TRBJ2-3
V: TRBV5-6
size: .
D: .
DNA: TGTGCCAGCAGCCGGAGGAGGTGGAGGACAGATACGCAGTATTTT
CDR3: CASSRRRWRTDTQYF

J: TRBJ2-7
V: TRBV4-1
size: once
D: TRBD2
DNA: TGCGCCAGCAGCCCAAGACTAGCGGATTCCTACGAGCAGTACTTC
CDR3: CASSPRLADSYEQYF

J: TRBJ2-7
V: TRBV11-2
size: .
D: .
DNA: TGTGCCAGCAGTATACAGGTGTACGAGCAGTACTTC
CDR3: CASSIQVYEQYF

J: TRBJ2-1
V: TRBV6-1
size: .
D: .
DNA: TGTGCCAGCAGTGAAGGATGGGTCCGAACTAGGTTCAATGAGCAGTTCTTC
CDR3: CASSEGWVRTRFNEQFF

J: TRBJ2-2
V: TRBV24-1
size: .
D: .
DNA: TGTGCCACCAGTGATGACTACGGGGAGCTGTTTTTT
CDR3: CATSDDYGELFF

J: TRBJ1-4
V: TRBV28
size: .
D: .
DNA: TGTGCCAGCAGTTTCCCCCTTCCAGGGGAACTGTTTTTT
CDR3: CASSFPLPGELFF

J: TRBJ2-5
V: TRBV9
size: .
D: TRBD2
DNA: TGTGCCAGCAGCGCCTCCTGGGGAGGGCCTAGGCAAGAGACCCAGTACTTC
CDR3: CASSASWGGPRQETQYF

J: TRBJ2-5
V: TRBV15
size: .
D: .
DNA: TGTGCCACCAGCAGGAGGGAGACCCAGTACTTC
CDR3: CATSRRETQYF

J: TRBJ1-3
V: TRBV6-5
size: .
D: .
DNA: TGTGCCAGCAGGACAGACTCTGGAAACACCATATATTTT
CDR3: CASRTDSGNTIYF

J: TRBJ1-2
V: TRBV6-4
size: few
D: .
DNA: TGTGCCAGCAGTGAAGGAGTGGGCTATGGCTACACCTTC
CDR3: CASSEGVGYGYTF

J: TRBJ2-2
V: TRBV7-9
size: .
D: TRBD1
DNA: TGTGCCAGCAGCACCAGACAGGGAACCGGGGAGCTGTTTTTT
CDR3: CASSTRQGTGELFF

J: TRBJ2-3
V: TRBV5-1
size: .
D: TRBD2
DNA: TGCGCCAGCAGCTCAACTAGCGTTCGCACAGATACGCAGTATTTT
CDR3: CASSSTSVRTDTQYF

J: TRBJ2-3
V: TRBV9
size: once
D: .
DNA: TGTGCCAGCAGCGTAGTATCTACCACAGATACGCAGTATTTT
CDR3: CASSVVSTTDTQYF

J: TRBJ1-2
V: TRBV28
size: .
D: TRBD1
DNA: TGTGCCAGCAGTAGCCACAGGGGTGATGGCTACACCTTC
CDR3: CASSSHRGDGYTF

J: TRBJ2-2
V: TRBV19
size: .
D: .
DNA: TGTGCCAGTAGTATAGGGCGGGAGAACACCGGGGAGCTGTTTTTT
CDR3: CASSIGRENTGELFF

J: TRBJ2-1
V: TRBV7-3
size: .
D: .
DNA: TGTGCCAGCAGCTCCCCTGGAGGTGAGCAGTTCTTC
CDR3: CASSSPGGEQFF

J: TRBJ1-2
V: TRBV7-2
size: .
D: .
DNA: TGTGCCAGCAGGAAACAGGGATTTGGTGGCTACACCTTC
CDR3: CASRKQGFGGYTF

J: TRBJ2-1
V: TRBV3-1/TRBV3-2
size: few
D: TRBD2
DNA: TGTGCCAGCAGCCCTCGCGTACTAGCGGGCTACAATGAGCAGTTCTTC
CDR3: CASSPRVLAGYNEQFF

J: TRBJ2-5
V: TRBV5-1
size: .
D: .
DNA: TGCGCCAGCAGCGGAACCGGGACTTTAGAGACCCAGTACTTC
CDR3: CASSGTGTLETQYF

J: TRBJ2-2
V: TRBV6-2/TRBV6-3
size: .
D: .
DNA: TGTGCCAGCAGTGGGGCTGAGAACACCGGGGAGCTGTTTTTT
CDR3: CASSGAENTGELFF

J: TRBJ2-7
V: TRBV28
size: .
D: TRBD2
DNA: TGTGCCAGCAGTTTAACTAGCGGGATACAGCTCCGAGAGCAGTACTTC
CDR3: CASSLTSGIQLREQYF

J: TRBJ1-2
V: TRBV12-3/TRBV12-4
size: .
D: .
DNA: TGTGCCAGCAGTTCCGGACAGCCTCGTGGCTACACCTTC
CDR3: CASSSGQPRGYTF

J: TRBJ1-2
V: TRBV6-1
size: .
D: TRBD1
DNA: TGTGCCAGCAGTGAAGACAGGGGGACCTATGGCTACACCTTC
CDR3: CASSEDRGTYGYTF

J: TRBJ1-1
V: TRBV27
size: few
D: .
DNA: TGTGCCAGCGCCCCCCCGAGGAACACTGAAGCTTTCTTT
CDR3: CASAPPRNTEAFF

J: TRBJ2-7
V: TRBV3-1/TRBV3-2
size: .
D: .
DNA: TGTGCCAGCAGCCAAGGCCCAAGTTACTACTACGAGCAGTACTTC
CDR3: CASSQGPSYYYEQYF

J: TRBJ2-1
V: TRBV27
size: .
D: TRBD2
DNA: TGTGCCAGCAGTTTCCTGACTAGCGGGAGTTCCTACAATGAGCAGTTCTTC
CDR3: CASSFLTSGSSYNEQFF

J: TRBJ1-2
V: TRBV21-1
size: .
D: .
DNA: TGTGCCTGTTCTGTCGGGTCGTATGGCTACACCTTC
CDR3: CACSVGSYGYTF

J: TRBJ2-1
V: TRBV11-3
size: .
D: .
DNA: TGTGCCAGCAGCTTAGACAGGGCCTACAATGAGCAGTTCTTC
CDR3: CASSLDRAYNEQFF